Presented here are 30 T cell receptor beta chains from one specimen sequenced in a study of blood T cell repertoires in COVID-19. Measured with immunoSEQ multiplex PCR; TCRdb has only the in-frame clones, and not every one. This sample has roughly 250,000 clones, with around 90% found just once. Sequencing used PBMCs or T cells enriched from blood (not recorded which). Every receptor here comes from a man between 50 and 59 years old who had been exposed to COVID-19.

A single count supports this clone. This sequence joins TRBV13 and TRBJ2-1; TRBD1 matches 10 bases. V was clipped by 5 bases and J by 8 bases; unmatched bases: 9. The CDR3 consists of 15 residues. Germline values: CDR1 PRHDT, CDR2 FYEKMQ (reference sequence). CDR3 protein: CASSRRGQGTHEQFF. The CDR3 DNA is TGTGCCAGCAGCCGCAGGGGACAGGGGACACATGAGCAGTTCTTC.

The rearrangement links TRBV5-1 to TRBJ1-1; weak D call: TRBD1 (5 bases). Per germline, CDR1 SGHRS and CDR2 YFSETQ. V dropped 4 bases and J dropped 7 bases, with 8 bases sitting between them. CDR3 length equals 11 residues. The CDR3 reads CASSAQGEAFF. CDR3 DNA sequence: TGCGCCAGCAGCGCGCAGGGTGAAGCTTTCTTT.

About this clone itself: This could be a read error, since a much larger clone is one nucleotide away. This chain connects TRBV6-1 to TRBJ1-1, with unresolved D. V lost 4 bases and J 1 base, leaving 4 bases between the germline ends. CDR1 MNHNS and CDR2 SASEGT come from the germline V gene. The CDR3 is 12 amino acids. The CDR3 nucleotides read TGTGCCAGCAGTGGACAGAACACTGAAGCTTTCTTT. Amino acid sequence: CASSGQNTEAFF.

The chain has TRBV29-1 and TRBJ2-2; weak D call: TRBD1 (5 bases). The CDR3 is 13 amino acids. Trimming stripped 8 bases from V and 0 bases from J, with 10 bases between. Germline values: CDR1 SQVTM, CDR2 ANQGSEA. CDR3 residues: CSFDRANTGELFF. In DNA, the CDR3 is TGCAGCTTCGACAGAGCGAACACCGGGGAGCTGTTTTTT.

This chain joins TRBV18 and TRBJ1-6; 7 nucleotides agree with TRBD1. This CDR3 spans 17 amino acids. The V gene's germline CDR1 is KGHSH and CDR2 LQKENI. The ends lost 0 bases at V and 8 bases at J; junction bases unmatched: 10. CDR3 loop: CASSPPFNRGPYSPLHF. The CDR3 nucleotides are TGTGCCAGCTCACCACCCTTTAACAGGGGACCTTATTCACCCCTCCACTTT.

This sequence joins TRBV13 and TRBJ2-3; D not resolved. Trimming took 3 bases from V and 5 from J, leaving 6 bases between them. CDR1 and CDR2 from the germline V gene are PRHDT and FYEKMQ (reference sequence). This CDR3 has 12 residues. The CDR3 DNA sequence: TGTGCCAGCAGCTTTCAGGTAGATACGCAGTATTTT. Its protein is CASSFQVDTQYF.

The V gene is TRBV30, the J gene TRBJ1-4; 10 nucleotides line up with TRBD1. Germline V gene data show CDR1 as GTSNPN and CDR2 as SVGIG (reference sequence). The CDR3 loop spans 15 amino acids. V shed 3 bases, J shed 6 bases, and the junction held 7 bases outside the gene matches. CDR3 nucleotides: TGTGCCTGGAGCCCGCCAGGGACAGGGGATGAAAAACTGTTTTTT. Amino acid sequence: CAWSPPGTGDEKLFF.

This clone came up once. The rearrangement joins TRBV5-1 to TRBJ1-4, with D uncertain. This CDR3 spans 13 amino acids. Germline CDR1 is SGHRS and CDR2 is YFSETQ. V lost 1 base and J lost 8, with 9 bases in between. The CDR3 spells CASSLSSEEKLFF. The CDR3 bases are TGCGCCAGCAGCTTGTCGTCTGAGGAAAAACTGTTTTTT.

The genes are TRBV2 and TRBJ2-5; 7 nucleotides match TRBD2. From germline, CDR1 is SNHLY and CDR2 FYNNEI. The V and J ends lost 7 bases and 5 bases, in that order; junction bases with no gene match: 7. The CDR3 extends over 13 amino acids. CDR3 sequence (DNA): TGTGCCAGCAAGAACCTCGGGGGGGAGACCCAGTACTTC. It encodes CASKNLGGETQYF.

This sequence joins TRBV20-1 and TRBJ1-1; D is undetermined. The CDR3 runs 13 residues. CDR1 DFQATT and CDR2 SNEGSKA come from the germline V gene (reference sequence). Deletions cut 3 bases from V and 9 bases from J, with 17 bases between. CDR3: CSASRESSAQAFF. The CDR3 DNA follows: TGCAGTGCTAGTAGGGAGAGTAGCGCTCAAGCTTTCTTT.

A single count supports this clone. The chain recombines TRBV27 with TRBJ1-2; the D is unclear. The CDR3 consists of 14 residues. The V end lost 6 bases, the J end lost 8 bases, and 19 bases lay between the germline ends. The germline gives CDR1 MNHEY, CDR2 SMNVEV (reference sequence). CDR3 protein: CASRTILPSGGYTF. The CDR3 DNA sequence: TGTGCCAGCAGAACTATTCTGCCTTCTGGGGGCTACACCTTC.

The V call is TRBV6-5, the J call TRBJ1-1; 10 bases agree with TRBD1. The V and J ends lost 6 bases and 6 bases, in that order; junction bases with no gene match: 7. This CDR3 contains 14 residues. The V gene's germline CDR1 is MNHEY and CDR2 SVGAGI. This chain's CDR3 is CASSRGGTGAEAFF. The CDR3 nucleotides read TGTGCCAGCAGCCGGGGGGGGACAGGGGCTGAAGCTTTCTTT.

The V call is TRBV27, the J call TRBJ2-1, with TRBD1 as a possible D gene (5 bases). The CDR3 is 18 amino acids. Germline-derived CDR1 and CDR2 are MNHEY and SMNVEV (reference sequence). V lost 8 bases to trimming and J lost 4 bases, with 27 bases between them. CDR3 sequence reads: CASHGPAQTNRIYNEQFF. As DNA, the CDR3 is TGTGCCAGCCATGGCCCCGCGCAAACGAACAGGATTTACAATGAGCAGTTCTTC.

The J gene is TRBJ2-7, the V gene TRBV5-6, with a weak D call TRBD2 (5 bases). This CDR3 is 12 amino acids long. Germline V gene sequence: CDR1 SGHDT, CDR2 YYEEEE. Deletions cut 4 bases from V and 3 bases from J, with 8 bases between. CDR3 residues: CASSIGVYEQYV. The CDR3 DNA reads TGTGCCAGCAGCATCGGGGTCTACGAGCAGTACGTC.

V and J are TRBV28 and TRBJ1-1; no reliable D call. Trimming left V 11 bases short and J 7 bases short, with 14 bases between. Germline V gene lookup returns CDR1 MDHEN and CDR2 SYDVKM. The CDR3 sequence is 11 residues long. The CDR3 loop reads CASRRAGEAFF. For the CDR3, the DNA is TGTGCCTCCCGAAGGGCGGGTGAAGCTTTCTTT.

The chain is built from TRBV10-3 and TRBJ2-5; 8 bases are shared with TRBD2. With 0 bases clipped from V and 2 bases from J, the junction kept 5 bases outside the gene matches. Germline V gene sequence: CDR1 ENHRY, CDR2 SYGVKD. The CDR3 is 16 amino acids. The CDR3 reads CAISESSPSGQETQYF. DNA of the CDR3: TGTGCCATCAGTGAGTCGAGCCCTAGCGGGCAAGAGACCCAGTACTTC.

The rearrangement joins TRBV7-2 to TRBJ2-5; TRBD2 matches 10 bases. Looked up from germline, CDR1 is SGHTA and CDR2 is FQGNSA. There are 14 residues in the CDR3. With 6 bases clipped from V and 4 bases from J, the junction kept 5 bases outside the gene matches. Written as DNA, the CDR3 is TGTGCCAGCAGTGATAGCGGGGGGTCAGAGACCCAGTACTTC. Translation gives CASSDSGGSETQYF.

The chain combines TRBV7-6 with TRBJ1-3, with unresolved D. Trimming stripped 1 base from V and 0 bases from J, with 4 bases between. The germline gives CDR1 SGHVS, CDR2 FNYEAQ. This CDR3 is built from 14 residues. The CDR3 protein is CASSLDSSGNTIYF. The CDR3 coding sequence is TGTGCCAGCAGCTTAGACAGCTCTGGAAACACCATATATTTT. The complete variable domain, with remaining parts taken from reference TRBV7-6 and TRBJ1-3, reads GAGVSQSPRYKVTKRGQDVALRCDPISGHVSLYWYRQALGQGPEFLTYFNYEAQQDKSGLPNDRFSAERPEGSISTLTIQRTEQRDSAMYRCASSLDSSGNTIYFGEGSWLTVV.

This clone was detected only a few times. This chain joins TRBV2 and TRBJ1-3; D unclear. This CDR3 is 11 amino acids long. V was clipped by 1 base and J by 8 bases, with 3 bases between them. CDR1 SNHLY and CDR2 FYNNEI come from the germline V gene. This chain's CDR3 is CASSEGHTIYF. In DNA, the CDR3 is TGTGCCAGCAGTGAAGGGCACACCATATATTTT.

This chain connects TRBV28 to TRBJ1-4, with D possibly matching TRBD1 (5 bases). In germline, CDR1 is MDHEN, CDR2 SYDVKM. Trimming left V 9 bases short and J 2 bases short, with 13 bases between. This CDR3 has 14 amino acids. The CDR3 nucleotides are TGTGCCAGTAAGGTTGGGGGGACTAATGAAAAACTGTTTTTT. Amino acids: CASKVGGTNEKLFF.

This clone was seen a few times. V gene TRBV27 combines with J gene TRBJ1-2; 7 nucleotides line up with TRBD1. Per germline, CDR1 MNHEY and CDR2 SMNVEV (reference sequence). The junction had 3 bases not matched to a gene; V was cut back by 6 bases and J by 2 bases. The CDR3 consists of 13 residues. CDR3 sequence (DNA): TGTGCCAGCAGGGACAGGCTAAACTATGGCTACACCTTC. Protein: CASRDRLNYGYTF.

The genes are TRBV5-1 and TRBJ2-3; 12 bases map to TRBD2. The junction had 2 bases not matched to a gene; V was cut back by 0 bases and J by 3 bases. From germline, CDR1 is SGHRS and CDR2 YFSETQ. The CDR3 is 16 amino acids. This CDR3 reads CASSLDGLAGTDTQYF. In DNA form, the CDR3 reads TGCGCCAGCAGCTTGGATGGACTAGCGGGGACAGATACGCAGTATTTT.

The J gene is TRBJ1-2, the V gene TRBV7-2; TRBD1 agrees at 7 bases. CDR1 SGHTA and CDR2 FQGNSA come from the germline V gene. V was pared by 3 bases and J by 4 bases, with 2 bases of the junction left unmatched. The CDR3 is made up of 13 amino acids. In nucleotides, the CDR3 is TGTGCCAGCAGCTTTGACAGGGTCTATGGCTACACCTTC. Encoded protein: CASSFDRVYGYTF.

The chain uses TRBV13 and TRBJ2-7; a possible D gene is TRBD2 (5 bases). V was cut by 5 bases and J by 4 bases, with 18 bases left in between. This CDR3 comprises 15 residues. The germline V gene has CDR1 PRHDT and CDR2 FYEKMQ (reference sequence). CDR3 protein: CASSPRLLAVYEQYF. CDR3 nucleotide sequence: TGTGCCAGCAGCCCCCGACTACTTGCTGTTTACGAGCAGTACTTC. The full variable domain, completed using reference TRBV13 and TRBJ2-7, is AAGVIQSPRHLIKEKRETATLKCYPIPRHDTVYWYQQGPGQDPQFLISFYEKMQSDKGSIPDRFSAQQFSDYHSELNMSSLELGDSALYFCASSPRLLAVYEQYFGPGTRLTVT.

This chain connects TRBV4-1 to TRBJ1-5; a weak D match, TRBD1 (5 bases). The CDR3 runs to 14 residues. Trimming removed 6 bases at V and 3 bases at J, with 12 bases between. The germline gives CDR1 MGHRA, CDR2 YSYEKL. The CDR3: CASRGPGYNQPQHF. The DNA of the CDR3 is TGCGCCAGCAGGGGGCCGGGTTACAATCAGCCCCAGCATTTT.

V is TRBV30 and J is TRBJ1-5; TRBD1 aligns across 8 bases. The V and J ends lost 5 bases and 5 bases, in that order; junction bases with no gene match: 5. The CDR3 is 13 amino acids. Germline values: CDR1 GTSNPN, CDR2 SVGIG (reference sequence). CDR3 bases: TGTGCCTGGGGAAACAGGGGGGATCAGCCCCAGCATTTT. Encoded protein: CAWGNRGDQPQHF.

V is TRBV5-6 and J is TRBJ2-3; perhaps TRBD2 as D (7 bases). The germline CDR1 and CDR2 sequences are SGHDT and YYEEEE. V lost 0 bases, J lost 2 bases, and 16 bases lay in between. The CDR3 sequence is 17 residues long. DNA of the CDR3: TGTGCCAGCAGCTTGGGTTTTGGGGGGGCGTCCACAGATACGCAGTATTTT. Translated: CASSLGFGGASTDTQYF.

The rearrangement links TRBV11-1 to TRBJ2-1; tentative D call: TRBD2 (6 bases). CDR1 and CDR2 (germline): SGHAT, FQDESV (reference sequence). The V and J ends lost 2 bases and 1 base respectively, with 9 bases between them. This CDR3 is built from 15 residues. The CDR3: CASSLRDSSYNEQFF. CDR3 sequence (DNA): TGTGCCAGCAGCTTAAGGGACTCGTCCTACAATGAGCAGTTCTTC.

This sequence joins TRBV5-1 and TRBJ1-4; weak D call: TRBD1 (6 bases). The germline gives CDR1 SGHRS, CDR2 YFSETQ. V gave up 7 bases and J gave up 4 bases, with 14 bases separating them. The CDR3 sequence is 14 residues long. The CDR3 sequence: CASPRQVVNEKLFF. The CDR3 coding sequence is TGCGCCAGCCCCCGACAGGTCGTTAATGAAAAACTGTTTTTT.

The chain combines TRBV15 with TRBJ1-2; D gene unclear. Trimming left V 0 bases short and J 4 bases short, with 15 bases between. Per the germline V gene, CDR1 is LNHNV and CDR2 is YYDKDF (reference sequence). This CDR3 is 16 amino acids long. The CDR3 is CATSRDLLSGTYGYTF. The CDR3 region has the DNA TGTGCCACCAGCAGAGATCTTCTCTCGGGAACCTATGGCTACACCTTC.